The source of this T cell receptor beta chain is a study of cytomegalovirus exposure and HLA in healthy donors. General study points: The likely explanation for a cluster of highly shared sequence variants was sequencing artifact. Under in vitro conditions, three CMV-associated chains were confirmed as specific for CMV antigens. For most TCR beta V segments, an earlier analysis put the productive rate at about 87% or about 30% of the time.

Regarding this clone: What it binds is unknown.

Primers for the PCR totalled 60 Vbeta and 13 Jbeta. Sequencing was performed with immunoSEQ multiplex PCR; in TCRdb, only in-frame clones are kept and a portion is missing. The repertoire holds about 130,000 clones, about 70% seen once, with over 2.5% in the top ten. V was clipped by 6 bases and J by 4 bases; unmatched bases: 12. This CDR3 has 16 amino acids. Germline loops: CDR1 MNHEY, CDR2 SMNVEV (reference sequence). Whereas donors were nominally healthy upon sampling, unrecorded immune exposures were probable. The TCR originated in a man in his forties or fifties in good health and CMV-seronegative. Sequencing used PBMCs. The gene calls are TRBV27 and TRBJ2-7; the match to TRBD1 covers 10 bases. The CDR3 here is CASRVPGQGRPYEQYF. The CDR3 nucleotides are TGTGCCAGCAGGGTGCCGGGACAGGGGCGCCCTTACGAGCAGTACTTC.